Included here is one T cell receptor (beta chain) sequence, with context. Its antigen is not identified. Germline V gives CDR1 ENHRY, CDR2 SYGVKD. Trimming left V 7 bases short and J 2 bases short, with 17 bases between. The CDR3 is made up of 15 amino acids. What supplied the PBMCs was 7.5 to 10 ml of fresh peripheral blood. RNA served as the template for amplifying TCR beta CDR3 regions. The first-round RT-PCR employed HTBI primers together with the Qiagen OneStep RT-PCR kit. A multiplex PCR was then performed as the second round. TCRdb reanalysed the multiplex PCR reads using MiXCR and keeps one entry per CDR3 protein. The table has hundreds of thousands of distinct CDR3 sequences, roughly 40% seen once. This sample is drawn from a study of Graves' ophthalmopathy and Graves' hyperthyroidism. Findings and caveats of the study: Most clonotypes expanded in thyroid above 0.001 frequency were present in blood too.

The source of this sequence is an adult man with Graves' ophthalmopathy. The genes are TRBV10-3 and TRBJ1-1; unclear D gene. The sequencing input was peripheral blood. CDR3 region: CAIKDRGVLNTEAFF. The DNA for the CDR3 is TGTGCCATCAAGGACCGGGGAGTGCTCAACACTGAAGCTTTCTTT.